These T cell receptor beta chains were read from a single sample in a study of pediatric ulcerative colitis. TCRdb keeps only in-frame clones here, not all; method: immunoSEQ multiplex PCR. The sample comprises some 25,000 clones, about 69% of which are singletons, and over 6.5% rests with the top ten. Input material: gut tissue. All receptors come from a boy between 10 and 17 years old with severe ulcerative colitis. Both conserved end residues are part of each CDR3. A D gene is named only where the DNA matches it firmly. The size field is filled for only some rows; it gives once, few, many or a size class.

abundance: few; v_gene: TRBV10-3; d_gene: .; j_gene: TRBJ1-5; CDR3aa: CAISEGLKNQPQHF; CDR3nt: TGTGCCATCAGTGAGGGTCTGAAGAATCAGCCCCAGCATTTT
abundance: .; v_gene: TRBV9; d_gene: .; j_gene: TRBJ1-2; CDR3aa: CASSVDAREGGFGYGYTF; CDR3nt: TGTGCCAGCAGCGTAGACGCTCGGGAGGGGGGATTCGGCTATGGCTACACCTTC
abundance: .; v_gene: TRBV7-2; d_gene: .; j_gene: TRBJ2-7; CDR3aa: CASSTVYEQYF; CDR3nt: TGTGCCAGCAGCACAGTCTACGAGCAGTACTTC
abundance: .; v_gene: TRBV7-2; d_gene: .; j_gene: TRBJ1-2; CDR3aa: CASSLDPGRVDGYTF; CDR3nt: TGTGCCAGCAGCTTAGACCCAGGTCGGGTCGATGGCTACACCTTC
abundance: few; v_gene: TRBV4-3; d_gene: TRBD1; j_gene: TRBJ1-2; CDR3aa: CASSSPWTGPNYGYTF; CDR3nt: TGCGCCAGCAGCTCCCCTTGGACAGGGCCTAACTATGGCTACACCTTC
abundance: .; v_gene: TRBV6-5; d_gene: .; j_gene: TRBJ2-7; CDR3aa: CASSFTGGGGNNEQYF; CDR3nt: TGTGCCAGCAGTTTTACTGGGGGAGGGGGCAACAACGAGCAGTACTTC
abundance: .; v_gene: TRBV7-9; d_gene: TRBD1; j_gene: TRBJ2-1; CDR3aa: CASSQQGSSYNEQFF; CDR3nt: TGTGCCAGCAGCCAACAGGGGAGCTCCTACAATGAGCAGTTCTTC
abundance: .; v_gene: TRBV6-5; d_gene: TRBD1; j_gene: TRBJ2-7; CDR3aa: CASRGTGGNYEQYF; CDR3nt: TGTGCCAGCAGGGGGACAGGGGGAAACTACGAGCAGTACTTC
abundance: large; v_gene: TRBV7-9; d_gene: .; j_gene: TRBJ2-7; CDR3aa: CASRDSLSYEQYF; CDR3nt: TGTGCCAGCAGGGACAGCCTCTCCTACGAGCAGTACTTC
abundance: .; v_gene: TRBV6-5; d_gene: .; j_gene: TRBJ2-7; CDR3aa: CASSRTFDEQYF; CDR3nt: TGTGCCAGCAGTCGCACTTTTGACGAGCAGTACTTC
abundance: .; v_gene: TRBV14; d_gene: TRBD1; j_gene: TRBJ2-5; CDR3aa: CASSKNLQGAGETQYF; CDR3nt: TGTGCCAGCAGCAAGAATCTACAGGGGGCTGGGGAGACCCAGTACTTC
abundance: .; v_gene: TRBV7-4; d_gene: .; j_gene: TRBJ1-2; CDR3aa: CASTQGGYTF; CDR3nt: TGTGCCAGCACCCAAGGTGGCTACACCTTC
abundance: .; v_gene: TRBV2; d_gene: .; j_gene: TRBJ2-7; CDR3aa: CASGDFSYEQYF; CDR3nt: TGTGCCAGCGGGGACTTCTCCTACGAGCAGTACTTC
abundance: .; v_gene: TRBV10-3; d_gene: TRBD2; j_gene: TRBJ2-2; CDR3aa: CAISELAGDPGELFF; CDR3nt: TGTGCCATCAGTGAGCTGGCGGGAGATCCCGGGGAGCTGTTTTTT
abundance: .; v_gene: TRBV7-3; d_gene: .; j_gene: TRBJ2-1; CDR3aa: CASSQTSYNEQFF; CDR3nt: TGTGCCAGCAGTCAGACTTCCTACAATGAGCAGTTCTTC
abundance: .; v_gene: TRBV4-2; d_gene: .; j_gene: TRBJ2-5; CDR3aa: CASSQERLQETQYF; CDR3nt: TGTGCCAGCAGCCAAGAAAGACTGCAAGAGACCCAGTACTTC
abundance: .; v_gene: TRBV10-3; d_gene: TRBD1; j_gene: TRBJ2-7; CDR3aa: CAISARLQGSDEQYF; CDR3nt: TGTGCCATCAGTGCCCGACTACAGGGGAGCGACGAGCAGTACTTC
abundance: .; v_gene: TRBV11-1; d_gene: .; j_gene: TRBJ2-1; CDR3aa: CASSLSSGVHEQFF; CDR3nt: TGTGCCAGCAGCTTATCGTCAGGGGTCCATGAGCAGTTCTTC
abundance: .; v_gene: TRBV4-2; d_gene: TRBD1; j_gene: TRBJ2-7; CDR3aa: CASGDREQYF; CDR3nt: TGTGCCAGCGGGGACAGGGAGCAGTACTTC
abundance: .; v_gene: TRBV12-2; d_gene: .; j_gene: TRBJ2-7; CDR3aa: CASRLGLPSGAYEQYF; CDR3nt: TGTGCAAGTCGCTTAGGATTGCCTAGCGGTGCCTACGAGCAGTACTTC
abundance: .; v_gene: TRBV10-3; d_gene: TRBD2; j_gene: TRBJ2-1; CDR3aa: CAINLSGSAEQFF; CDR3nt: TGTGCCATCAACCTTAGCGGGAGCGCTGAGCAGTTCTTC
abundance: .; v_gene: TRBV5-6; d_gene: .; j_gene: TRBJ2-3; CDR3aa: CASSLRAGDTQYF; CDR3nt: TGTGCCAGCAGCCTCCGGGCAGGAGATACGCAGTATTTT
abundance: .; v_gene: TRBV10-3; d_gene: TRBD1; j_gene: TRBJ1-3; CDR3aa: CAISMTGGAGNTIYF; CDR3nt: TGTGCCATCAGTATGACAGGGGGCGCTGGAAACACCATATATTTT
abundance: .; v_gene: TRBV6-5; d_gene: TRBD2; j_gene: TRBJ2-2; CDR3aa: CASSYSGGGTGELFF; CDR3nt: TGTGCCAGCAGTTACTCGGGGGGGGGCACCGGGGAGCTGTTTTTT
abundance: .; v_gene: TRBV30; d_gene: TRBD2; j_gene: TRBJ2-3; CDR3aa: CAWTIAGLTDTQYF; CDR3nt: TGTGCCTGGACGATAGCGGGGCTCACAGATACGCAGTATTTT
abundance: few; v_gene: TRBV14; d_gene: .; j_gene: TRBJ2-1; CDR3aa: CASSPPSGLNEQFF; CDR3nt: TGTGCCAGCAGCCCCCCGTCTGGTCTCAATGAGCAGTTCTTC
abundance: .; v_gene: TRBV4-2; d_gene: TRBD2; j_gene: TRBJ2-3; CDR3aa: CASSQDFLAGGSTDTQYF; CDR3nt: TGTGCCAGCAGCCAAGATTTCTTAGCGGGAGGATCCACAGATACGCAGTATTTT
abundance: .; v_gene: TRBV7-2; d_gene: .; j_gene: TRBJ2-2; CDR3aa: CASSLELNTGELFF; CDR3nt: TGTGCCAGCAGCTTAGAACTAAACACCGGGGAGCTGTTTTTT
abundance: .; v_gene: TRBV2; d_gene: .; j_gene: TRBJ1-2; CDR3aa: CASSTGRIYGYTF; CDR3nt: TGTGCCAGCAGTACGGGACGGATTTATGGCTACACCTTC
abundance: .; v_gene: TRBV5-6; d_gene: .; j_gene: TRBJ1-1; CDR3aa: CASITRAGLGEAFF; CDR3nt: TGTGCCAGCATCACACGTGCGGGGCTTGGTGAAGCTTTCTTT
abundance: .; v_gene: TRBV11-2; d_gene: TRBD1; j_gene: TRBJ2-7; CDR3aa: CASSLGQHYEQYF; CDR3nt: TGTGCCAGCAGCTTGGGACAGCACTACGAGCAGTACTTC
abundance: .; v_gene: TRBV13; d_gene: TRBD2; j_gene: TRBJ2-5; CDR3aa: CASSSPRTSGQETQYF; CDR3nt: TGTGCCAGCAGCTCACCTCGGACTAGCGGACAAGAGACCCAGTACTTC
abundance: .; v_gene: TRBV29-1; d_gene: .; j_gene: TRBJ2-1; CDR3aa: CSVVTGSRRGGSYNEQFF; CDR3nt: TGCAGCGTCGTTACGGGTTCGCGACGCGGTGGCTCCTACAATGAGCAGTTCTTC
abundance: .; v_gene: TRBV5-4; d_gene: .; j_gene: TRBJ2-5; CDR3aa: CASSLDKIPQETQYF; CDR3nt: TGTGCCAGCAGCTTGGATAAAATACCCCAAGAGACCCAGTACTTC
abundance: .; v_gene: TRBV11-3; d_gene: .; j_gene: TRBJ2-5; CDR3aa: CASSLVGAVDF; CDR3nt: TGTGCCAGCAGCCTAGTAGGGGCAGTGGACTTC
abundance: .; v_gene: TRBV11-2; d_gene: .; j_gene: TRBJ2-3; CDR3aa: CASSFWSGSTDTQYF; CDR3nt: TGTGCCAGCAGCTTTTGGTCAGGTTCCACAGATACGCAGTATTTT
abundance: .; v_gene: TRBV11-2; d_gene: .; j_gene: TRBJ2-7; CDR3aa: CASSPEGTVRTYEQYF; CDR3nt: TGTGCCAGCAGCCCGGAGGGAACGGTCAGAACCTACGAGCAGTACTTC
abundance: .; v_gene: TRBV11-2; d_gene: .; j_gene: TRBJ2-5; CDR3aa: CASSLDSSGTQYF; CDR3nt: TGTGCCAGCAGCTTAGATAGTTCTGGGACCCAGTACTTC
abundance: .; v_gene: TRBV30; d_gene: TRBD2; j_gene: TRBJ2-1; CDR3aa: CAWEGGSGNYNEQFF; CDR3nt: TGTGCCTGGGAGGGGGGTAGCGGGAATTACAATGAGCAGTTCTTC
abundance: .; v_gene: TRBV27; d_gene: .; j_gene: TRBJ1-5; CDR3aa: CASSLAGPPNQPQHF; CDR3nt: TGTGCCAGCAGTTTAGCTGGGCCCCCCAATCAGCCCCAGCATTTT